The 20 T cell receptor beta chains below all came from one sample that was sequenced in a study of blood T cell repertoires in COVID-19. The data were produced by immunoSEQ multiplex PCR, yet TCRdb's version contains in-frame clones alone and is incomplete. This table holds under 500,000 clones, nearly 90% found once. The source material was PBMCs or T cells enriched from blood (not recorded which). The source is a young woman with acute COVID-19.

Regarding this clone: Within the sample, other DNA sequences also encode this same CDR3. The CDR3 region has the DNA TGTGCCAGCTCACCGGACAGCTCCTATAATTCACCCCTCCACTTT. It yields the protein CASSPDSSYNSPLHF. The chain has TRBV18 and TRBJ1-6; maybe TRBD1 (6 bases). The V gene's germline CDR1 is KGHSH and CDR2 LQKENI. The CDR3 is made up of 15 amino acids. Trimming took 3 bases from V and 0 from J, leaving 6 bases between them.

Worth noting for this clone: Different DNA sequences within this sample yield the same CDR3. The CDR3 protein is CASSLQGAEAFF. As DNA, the CDR3 is TGTGCCAGCTCACTACAGGGGGCGGAAGCTTTCTTT. The genes are TRBV18 and TRBJ1-1, with 9 bases that match TRBD1. J was trimmed by 8 bases and V by 4 bases; bases with no gene match: 2. This CDR3 region has 12 residues. CDR1 and CDR2 from the germline V gene are KGHSH and LQKENI.

J is TRBJ2-7 and V is TRBV5-3, with 7 bases lining up with TRBD2. TRBV5-3 belongs to the ORF category, with a function that is uncertain. V lost 1 base, J lost 3 bases, and 16 bases stayed unmatched. The CDR3 totals 18 residues. The DNA of the CDR3 is TGTGCCAGAAGCTTGAGGCTAGCGCGGGAGATGGGGCACTACGAGCAGTACTTC. Its translation is CARSLRLAREMGHYEQYF.

This clone was picked up a small number of times. J is TRBJ1-2 and V is TRBV27; D may be TRBD1 (6 bases). Trimming left V 10 bases short and J 8 bases short, with 14 bases between. This CDR3 is 11 amino acids long. Germline V lookup: CDR1 MNHEY, CDR2 SMNVEV (reference sequence). The CDR3 sequence: CATLQGQGYTF. The DNA of the CDR3 is TGTGCCACCCTTCAGGGGCAAGGCTACACCTTC.

The chain recombines TRBV11-2 with TRBJ1-3; D gene uncertain. The germline V gene has CDR1 SGHAT and CDR2 FQNNGV. The CDR3 covers 12 residues. Trimming pared 1 base from V and 4 bases from J, leaving 2 bases between. DNA of the CDR3: TGTGCCAGCAGCTTAGCGGGAAACACCATATATTTT. Its translation: CASSLAGNTIYF. The variable domain in full, completed from reference TRBV11-2 and TRBJ1-3, reads EAGVAQSPRYKIIEKRQSVAFWCNPISGHATLYWYQQILGQGPKLLIQFQNNGVVDDSQLPKDRFSAERLKGVDSTLKIQPAKLEDSAVYLCASSLAGNTIYFGEGSWLTVV.

The V call is TRBV27, the J call TRBJ2-1, with TRBD2 identical over 9 bases. After removal of 5 bases from V and 8 bases from J, the junction contained 22 bases not matched to a gene. Germline V lookup: CDR1 MNHEY, CDR2 SMNVEV (reference sequence). The CDR3 contains 19 residues. The CDR3 spells CASSQQGRGSGRIIDEQFF. The CDR3 DNA follows: TGTGCCAGCAGTCAACAGGGAAGGGGAAGCGGGAGGATCATCGATGAGCAGTTCTTC.

CDR3 bases: TGTGCCAGCAGTCCACAAGGTGGGCAGTTCCAACCCGAGCAGTACTTC. Translating it yields CASSPQGGQFQPEQYF. This chain uses TRBV28 with TRBJ2-7; no definite D call. Germline CDR1 MDHEN, CDR2 SYDVKM. This CDR3 is 16 amino acids long. V gave up 5 bases and J gave up 6 bases, with 23 bases separating them.

This chain connects TRBV14 to TRBJ1-3, with a tentative D call TRBD1 (5 bases). The V gene's germline CDR1 is SGHDN and CDR2 FVKESK. Trimming left V 6 bases short and J 0 bases short, with 15 bases between. The CDR3 sequence is 16 residues long. The CDR3 loop is CASSRRGSFSGNTIYF. CDR3 nucleotides: TGTGCCAGCAGTCGTAGGGGCAGTTTCTCTGGAAACACCATATATTTT. Drawing the rest from reference TRBV14 and TRBJ1-3, the complete variable domain is EAGVTQFPSHSVIEKGQTVTLRCDPISGHDNLYWYRRVMGKEIKFLLHFVKESKQDESGMPNNRFLAERTGGTYSTLKVQPAELEDSGVYFCASSRRGSFSGNTIYFGEGSWLTVV.

This clone occurred once. The chain employs TRBV28 and TRBJ1-2; no reliable D call. This CDR3 spans 14 amino acids. V was trimmed by 2 bases and J by 8 bases, leaving 15 bases between them. Germline assignment: CDR1 MDHEN and CDR2 SYDVKM. The CDR3 DNA sequence: TGTGCCAGCAGTTTACCGAGGAGTACTCGGGGCTACACCTTC. Translating it yields CASSLPRSTRGYTF.

V gene TRBV18 combines with J gene TRBJ1-1; D ambiguous. The V end was cut by 3 bases, the J end by 1 base, with 6 bases between. CDR3 length: 13 residues. CDR1 and CDR2 (germline): KGHSH, LQKENI. This chain's CDR3 is CASSPSQNTEAFF. CDR3 bases: TGTGCCAGCTCACCTTCACAGAACACTGAAGCTTTCTTT.

This chain links TRBV11-2 with TRBJ2-3; 8 bases fit TRBD1. The CDR3 runs 16 residues. The germline V gene has CDR1 SGHAT and CDR2 FQNNGV. V lost 4 bases to trimming and J lost 3 bases; unmatched junction nucleotides: 9. CDR3 in DNA: TGTGCCAGCAGCTCCTACAGGGGGGATACGACAGATACGCAGTATTTT. Its protein product is CASSSYRGDTTDTQYF. The full variable domain, its missing parts supplied by reference TRBV11-2 and TRBJ2-3, is EAGVAQSPRYKIIEKRQSVAFWCNPISGHATLYWYQQILGQGPKLLIQFQNNGVVDDSQLPKDRFSAERLKGVDSTLKIQPAKLEDSAVYLCASSSYRGDTTDTQYFGPGTRLTVL.

This clone was seen a handful of times. The chain recombines TRBV11-2 with TRBJ2-2; D is unclear. Germline V lookup: CDR1 SGHAT, CDR2 FQNNGV. Trimming stripped 5 bases from V and 1 base from J, with 14 bases between. The CDR3 sequence is 16 residues long. CDR3 loop: CASSLTEHRNTGELFF. The CDR3 DNA sequence: TGTGCCAGCAGCCTCACCGAGCACAGGAACACCGGGGAGCTGTTTTTT.

This rearrangement joins TRBV5-5 to TRBJ2-5; 7 bases map to TRBD1. Unmatched junction bases numbered 14, after V lost 4 bases and J lost 2 bases. This CDR3 is 17 amino acids long. Looked up from germline, CDR1 is SGHKS and CDR2 is YYEKEE (reference sequence). CDR3 sequence (DNA): TGTGCCAGCAGCCCCTCCGGAGTAAGACAGGGACAAGAGACCCAGTACTTC. Translation gives CASSPSGVRQGQETQYF.

V usage is TRBV24-1 and J usage is TRBJ1-5; D may be TRBD1 (6 bases). V was pared by 1 base and J by 3 bases, with 9 bases between. This CDR3 comprises 15 residues. The germline gives CDR1 KGHDR, CDR2 SFDVKD. CDR3 coding DNA: TGTGCCACCAGTGATTTACAGGGATACAATCAGCCCCAGCATTTT. Translated, it gives CATSDLQGYNQPQHF.

This chain joins TRBV10-2 and TRBJ1-6; D uncertain. Germline V gene sequence: CDR1 WSHSY, CDR2 SAAADI. Trimming took off 7 bases at V and 9 bases at J, with 13 bases between the two ends. CDR3 size: 13 residues. This CDR3 is CASTAGLTSPLHF. In nucleotides, the CDR3 is TGCGCCAGCACGGCAGGACTGACTTCACCCCTCCACTTT.

V gene TRBV6-2 or TRBV6-3 combines with J gene TRBJ1-2; 10 bases agree with TRBD1. The CDR3 consists of 15 residues. V was pared by 5 bases and J by 8 bases, with 11 bases of the junction left unmatched. The germline V gene has CDR1 MNHEY and CDR2 SVGEGT. This chain's CDR3 is CASSRRQGASGGYTF. CDR3 nucleotide sequence: TGTGCCAGCAGTCGGAGACAGGGGGCTTCGGGAGGCTACACCTTC.

The V and J genes are TRBV7-6 and TRBJ2-1; D is perhaps TRBD1 (5 bases). The V end lost 4 bases, the J end lost 6 bases, and 13 bases lay between the germline ends. The germline gives CDR1 SGHVS, CDR2 FNYEAQ. The CDR3 has 14 amino acids. CDR3: CASSSRTQGNEQFF. The CDR3 DNA follows: TGTGCCAGCAGCTCCCGGACGCAGGGCAATGAGCAGTTCTTC. Filled out from reference TRBV7-6 and TRBJ2-1, the complete variable domain reads GAGVSQSPRYKVTKRGQDVALRCDPISGHVSLYWYRQALGQGPEFLTYFNYEAQQDKSGLPNDRFSAERPEGSISTLTIQRTEQRDSAMYRCASSSRTQGNEQFFGPGTRLTVL.

The gene calls are TRBV7-9 and TRBJ1-1; TRBD1 matches at 7 bases. The V gene end was trimmed by 5 bases and the J gene end by 1 base; junction bases not matched to a gene: 7. This CDR3 contains 15 residues. Germline CDR1 reads SEHNR; CDR2 reads FQNEAQ (reference sequence). CDR3 nucleotides: TGTGCCAGCAGCCCCCCACAGGGGAGGAACACTGAAGCTTTCTTT. Amino acids: CASSPPQGRNTEAFF. Variable domain in full (rest from reference TRBV7-9 and TRBJ1-1): DTGVSQNPRHKITKRGQNVTFRCDPISEHNRLYWYRQTLGQGPEFLTYFQNEAQLEKSRLLSDRFSAERPKGSFSTLEIQRTEQGDSAMYLCASSPPQGRNTEAFFGQGTRLTVV.

The chain joins TRBV15 to TRBJ1-5; D possibly corresponds to TRBD1 (5 bases). CDR1 and CDR2 from the germline V gene are LNHNV and YYDKDF (reference sequence). V was cut by 1 base and J by 3 bases, with 10 bases left in between. The CDR3 sequence is 15 residues long. The CDR3 sequence is CATSRVQGYNQPQHF. The CDR3, as DNA: TGTGCCACCAGCAGAGTGCAGGGTTACAATCAGCCCCAGCATTTT.

V and J are TRBV2 and TRBJ1-2, with no clear D. Germline loops: CDR1 SNHLY, CDR2 FYNNEI. The CDR3 runs 12 residues. The V end was cut by 3 bases, the J end by 5 bases, with 7 bases between. DNA of the CDR3: TGTGCCAGCAGTGATATTTTATATGGCTACACCTTC. Encoded protein: CASSDILYGYTF.